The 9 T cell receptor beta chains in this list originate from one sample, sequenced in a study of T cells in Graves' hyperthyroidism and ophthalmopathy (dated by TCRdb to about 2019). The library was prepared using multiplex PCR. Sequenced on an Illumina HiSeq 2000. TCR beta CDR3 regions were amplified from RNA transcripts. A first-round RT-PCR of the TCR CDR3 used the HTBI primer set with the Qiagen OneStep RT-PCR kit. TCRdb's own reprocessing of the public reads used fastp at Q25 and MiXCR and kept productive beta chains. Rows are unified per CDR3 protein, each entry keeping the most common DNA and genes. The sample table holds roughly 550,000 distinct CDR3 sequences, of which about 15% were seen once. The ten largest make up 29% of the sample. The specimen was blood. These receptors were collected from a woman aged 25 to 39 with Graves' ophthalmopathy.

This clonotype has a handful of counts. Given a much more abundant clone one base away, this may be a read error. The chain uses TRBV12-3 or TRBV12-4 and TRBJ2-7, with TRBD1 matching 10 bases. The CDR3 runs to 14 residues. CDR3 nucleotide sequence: TGTGCCAGCAGTTTTAGTCCGACAGGGGGCGAGCGGTACTTC. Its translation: CASSFSPTGGERYF.

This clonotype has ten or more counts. The CDR3 region is CASTEKNIQYF. Here the CDR3 DNA reads TGTGCCAGCACGGAGAAAAACATTCAGTACTTC. The chain joins TRBV2 to TRBJ2-4; D gene ambiguous. Between the trimmed V and J ends, which lost 7 bases and 4 bases, there was a span of 5 bases. Germline V CDR1 and CDR2: SNHLY, FYNNEI. This CDR3 region has 11 residues.

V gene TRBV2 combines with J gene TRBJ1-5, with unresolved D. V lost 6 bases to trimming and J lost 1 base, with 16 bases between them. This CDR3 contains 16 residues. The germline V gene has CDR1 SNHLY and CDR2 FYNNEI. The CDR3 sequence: CASSNSQGRSNQPQHF. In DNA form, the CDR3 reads TGTGCCAGCAGCAACAGTCAAGGGAGGAGCAATCAGCCCCAGCATTTT. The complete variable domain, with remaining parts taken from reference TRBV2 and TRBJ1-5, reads EPEVTQTPSHQVTQMGQEVILRCVPISNHLYFYWYRQILGQKVEFLVSFYNNEISEKSEIFDDQFSVERPDGSNFTLKIRSTKLEDSAMYFCASSNSQGRSNQPQHFGDGTRLSIL.

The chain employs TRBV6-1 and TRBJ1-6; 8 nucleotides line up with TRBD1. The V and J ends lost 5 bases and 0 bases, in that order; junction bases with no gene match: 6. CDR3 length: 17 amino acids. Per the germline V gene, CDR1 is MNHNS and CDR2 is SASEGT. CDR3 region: CASSPGQGSSYNSPLHF. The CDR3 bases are TGTGCCAGCAGTCCCGGACAGGGTAGCTCCTATAATTCACCCCTCCACTTT.

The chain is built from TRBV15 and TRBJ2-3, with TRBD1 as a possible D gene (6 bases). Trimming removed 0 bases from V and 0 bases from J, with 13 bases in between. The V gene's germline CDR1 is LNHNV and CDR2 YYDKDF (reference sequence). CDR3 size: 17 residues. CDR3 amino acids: CATSRERGRGSTDTQYF. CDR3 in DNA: TGTGCCACCAGCAGAGAAAGGGGGAGAGGGAGCACAGATACGCAGTATTTT.

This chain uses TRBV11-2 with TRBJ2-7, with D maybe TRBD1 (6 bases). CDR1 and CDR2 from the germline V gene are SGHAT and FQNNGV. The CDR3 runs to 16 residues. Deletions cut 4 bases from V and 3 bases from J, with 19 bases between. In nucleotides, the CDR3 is TGTGCCAGCAGCTCGATCTTTACAGGACAGAGCTACGAGCAGTACTTC. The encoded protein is CASSSIFTGQSYEQYF. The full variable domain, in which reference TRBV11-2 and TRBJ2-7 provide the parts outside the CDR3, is EAGVAQSPRYKIIEKRQSVAFWCNPISGHATLYWYQQILGQGPKLLIQFQNNGVVDDSQLPKDRFSAERLKGVDSTLKIQPAKLEDSAVYLCASSSIFTGQSYEQYFGPGTRLTVT.

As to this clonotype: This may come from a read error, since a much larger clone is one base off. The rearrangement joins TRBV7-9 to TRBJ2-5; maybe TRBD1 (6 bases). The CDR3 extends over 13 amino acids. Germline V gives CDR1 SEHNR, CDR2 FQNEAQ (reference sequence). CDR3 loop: CASSYGQQEAQYF. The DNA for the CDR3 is TGTGCCAGCAGCTACGGACAGCAAGAGGCCCAGTACTTC.

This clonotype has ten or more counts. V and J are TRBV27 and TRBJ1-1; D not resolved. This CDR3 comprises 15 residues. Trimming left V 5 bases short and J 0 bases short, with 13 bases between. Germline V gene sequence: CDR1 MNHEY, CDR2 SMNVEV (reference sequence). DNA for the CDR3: TGTGCCAGCAGTCCCTACCAGCAATTGAACACTGAAGCTTTCTTT. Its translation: CASSPYQQLNTEAFF.

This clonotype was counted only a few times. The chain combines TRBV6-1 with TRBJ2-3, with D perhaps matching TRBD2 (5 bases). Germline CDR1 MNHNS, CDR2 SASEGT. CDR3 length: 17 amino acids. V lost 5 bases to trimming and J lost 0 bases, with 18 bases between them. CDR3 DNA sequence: TGTGCCAGCAGTCCCCTGGGATTAGCGAAAAGCACAGATACGCAGTATTTT. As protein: CASSPLGLAKSTDTQYF.